The sequence of this T cell receptor (beta chain) was determined in a study of shared clonotypes between healthy human individuals. Findings and caveats of the study: Naive CD4 clonotypes overlapped across a few donors at approximately 5%.

In the case of this clone: Its target is not known.

The trim removed 6 bases at V and 0 bases at J, leaving 7 bases unmatched. Germline V gene data show CDR1 as SGHDN and CDR2 as FVKESK. CDR3 length equals 15 residues. The run depth of the assay was deep. Original data processing: Junction-only immunoSEQ data arrived without quality scores, meaning filtering differed. The data were produced by immunoSEQ multiplex PCR, yet TCRdb's version contains in-frame clones alone and is incomplete. That table furnishes V, J and clone size, whereas the DNA furnished D and trimming. The sample yields about 1.1 million clones, approximately 80% seen once. Healthy HIV-negative adults without recent acute infections or vaccinations served as donors.

J is TRBJ2-7 and V is TRBV14, with 8 bases that match TRBD1. The sequence was obtained from a man in his late teens or twenties in good health. Some clones in this sample may be carry-over from other donors' samples. The sequenced sample consisted of memory CD4+ T cells from PBMCs. Subset noted: CD45RA-negative fraction. This CDR3 is CASSPDRVSSYEQYF. The CDR3 DNA sequence: TGTGCCAGCAGTCCGGACAGGGTGAGCTCCTACGAGCAGTACTTC. The full variable domain, rest sourced from reference TRBV14 and TRBJ2-7, is EAGVTQFPSHSVIEKGQTVTLRCDPISGHDNLYWYRRVMGKEIKFLLHFVKESKQDESGMPNNRFLAERTGGTYSTLKVQPAELEDSGVYFCASSPDRVSSYEQYFGPGTRLTVT.